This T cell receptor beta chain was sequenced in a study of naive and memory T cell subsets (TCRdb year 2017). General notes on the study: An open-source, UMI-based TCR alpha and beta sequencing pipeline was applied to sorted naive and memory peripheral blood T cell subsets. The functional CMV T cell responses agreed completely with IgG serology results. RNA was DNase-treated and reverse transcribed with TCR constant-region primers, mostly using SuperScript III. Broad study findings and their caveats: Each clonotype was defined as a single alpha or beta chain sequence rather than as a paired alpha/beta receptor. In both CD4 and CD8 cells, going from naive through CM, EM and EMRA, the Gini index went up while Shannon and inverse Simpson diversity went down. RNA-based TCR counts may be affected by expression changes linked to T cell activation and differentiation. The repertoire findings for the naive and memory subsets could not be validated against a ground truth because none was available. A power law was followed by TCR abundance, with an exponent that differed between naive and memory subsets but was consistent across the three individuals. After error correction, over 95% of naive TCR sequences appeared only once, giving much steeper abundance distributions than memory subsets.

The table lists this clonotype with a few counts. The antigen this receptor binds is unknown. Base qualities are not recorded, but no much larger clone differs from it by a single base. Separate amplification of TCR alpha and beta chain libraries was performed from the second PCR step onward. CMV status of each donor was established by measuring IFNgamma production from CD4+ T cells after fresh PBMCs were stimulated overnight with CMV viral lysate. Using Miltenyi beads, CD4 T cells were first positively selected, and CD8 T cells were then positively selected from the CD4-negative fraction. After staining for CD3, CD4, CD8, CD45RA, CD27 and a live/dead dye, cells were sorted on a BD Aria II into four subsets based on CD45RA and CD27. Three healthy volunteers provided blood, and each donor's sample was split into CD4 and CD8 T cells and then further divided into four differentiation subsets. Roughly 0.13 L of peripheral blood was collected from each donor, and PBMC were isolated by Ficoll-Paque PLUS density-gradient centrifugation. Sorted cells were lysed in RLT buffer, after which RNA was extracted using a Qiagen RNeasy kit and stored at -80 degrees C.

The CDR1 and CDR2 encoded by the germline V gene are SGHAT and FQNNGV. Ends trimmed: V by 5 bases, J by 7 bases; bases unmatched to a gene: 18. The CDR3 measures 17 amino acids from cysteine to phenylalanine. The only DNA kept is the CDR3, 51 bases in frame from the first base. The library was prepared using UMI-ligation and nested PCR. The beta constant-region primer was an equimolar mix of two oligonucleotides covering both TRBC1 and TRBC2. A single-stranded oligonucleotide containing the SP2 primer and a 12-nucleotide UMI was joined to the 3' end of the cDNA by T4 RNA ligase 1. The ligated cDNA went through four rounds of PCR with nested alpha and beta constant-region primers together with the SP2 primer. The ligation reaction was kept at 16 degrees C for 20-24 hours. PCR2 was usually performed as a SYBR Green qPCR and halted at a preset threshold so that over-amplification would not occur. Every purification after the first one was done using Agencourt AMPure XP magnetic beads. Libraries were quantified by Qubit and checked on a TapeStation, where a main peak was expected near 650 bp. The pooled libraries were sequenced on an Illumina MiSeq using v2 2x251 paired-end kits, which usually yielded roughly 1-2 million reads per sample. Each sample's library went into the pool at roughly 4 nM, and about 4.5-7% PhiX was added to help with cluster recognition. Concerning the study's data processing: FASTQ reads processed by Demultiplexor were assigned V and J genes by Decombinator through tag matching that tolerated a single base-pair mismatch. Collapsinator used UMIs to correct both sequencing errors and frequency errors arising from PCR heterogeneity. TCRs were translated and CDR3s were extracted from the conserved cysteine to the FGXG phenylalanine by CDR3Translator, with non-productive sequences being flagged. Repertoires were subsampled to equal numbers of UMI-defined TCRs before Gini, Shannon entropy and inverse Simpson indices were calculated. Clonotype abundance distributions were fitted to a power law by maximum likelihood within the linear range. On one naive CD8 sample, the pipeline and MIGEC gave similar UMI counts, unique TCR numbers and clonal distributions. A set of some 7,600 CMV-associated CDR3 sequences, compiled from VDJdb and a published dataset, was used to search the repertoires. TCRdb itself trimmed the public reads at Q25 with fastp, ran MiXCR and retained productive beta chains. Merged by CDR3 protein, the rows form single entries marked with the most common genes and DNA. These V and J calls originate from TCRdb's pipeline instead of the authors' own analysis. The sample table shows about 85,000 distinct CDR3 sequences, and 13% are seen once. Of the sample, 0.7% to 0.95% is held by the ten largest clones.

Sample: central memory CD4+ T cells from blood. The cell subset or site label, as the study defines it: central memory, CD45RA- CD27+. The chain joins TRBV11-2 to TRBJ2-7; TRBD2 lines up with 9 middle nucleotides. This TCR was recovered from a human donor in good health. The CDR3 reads CASSTTGTSTPGGEQYF. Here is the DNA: TGTGCCAGCAGCACGACCGGGACTAGCACACCTGGAGGGGAGCAGTACTTC. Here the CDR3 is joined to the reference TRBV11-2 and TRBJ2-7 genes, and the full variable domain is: EAGVAQSPRYKIIEKRQSVAFWCNPISGHATLYWYQQILGQGPKLLIQFQNNGVVDDSQLPKDRFSAERLKGVDSTLKIQPAKLEDSAVYLCASSTTGTSTPGGEQYFGPGTRLTVT.